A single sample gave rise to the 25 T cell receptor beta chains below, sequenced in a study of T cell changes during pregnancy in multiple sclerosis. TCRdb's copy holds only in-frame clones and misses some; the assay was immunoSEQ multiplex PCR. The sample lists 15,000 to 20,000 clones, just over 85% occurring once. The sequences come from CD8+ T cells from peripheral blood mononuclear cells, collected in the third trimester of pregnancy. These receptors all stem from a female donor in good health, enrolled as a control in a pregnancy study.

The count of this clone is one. The CDR3 DNA sequence: TGTGCCACCACCGGGGGAACCTCTGGGGCCAACGTCCTGACTTTC. This gives the protein CATTGGTSGANVLTF. The chain is built from TRBV27 and TRBJ2-6, with D perhaps TRBD2 (6 bases). This CDR3 is built from 15 residues. Trimming removed 10 bases from V and 0 bases from J, with 13 bases in between. Per the germline V gene, CDR1 is MNHEY and CDR2 is SMNVEV (reference sequence). Complete variable domain (other parts from reference TRBV27 and TRBJ2-6): EAQVTQNPRYLITVTGKKLTVTCSQNMNHEYMSWYRQDPGLGLRQIYYSMNVEVTDKGDVPEGYKVSRKEKRNFPLILESPSPNQTSLYFCATTGGTSGANVLTFGAGSRLTVL.

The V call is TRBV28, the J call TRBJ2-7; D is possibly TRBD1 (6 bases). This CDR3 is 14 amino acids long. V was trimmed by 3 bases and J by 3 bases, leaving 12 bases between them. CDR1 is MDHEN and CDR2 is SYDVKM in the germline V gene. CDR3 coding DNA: TGTGCCAGCAGTTTGGACAGTAGTTACTACGAGCAGTACTTC. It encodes CASSLDSSYYEQYF.

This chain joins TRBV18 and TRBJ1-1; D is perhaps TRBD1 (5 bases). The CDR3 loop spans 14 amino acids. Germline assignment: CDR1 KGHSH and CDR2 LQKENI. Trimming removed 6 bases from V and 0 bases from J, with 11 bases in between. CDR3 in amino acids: CASSSDSLNTEAFF. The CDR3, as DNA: TGTGCCAGCTCTTCCGACAGCTTGAACACTGAAGCTTTCTTT. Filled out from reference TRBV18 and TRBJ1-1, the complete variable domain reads NAGVMQNPRHLVRRRGQEARLRCSPMKGHSHVYWYRQLPEEGLKFMVYLQKENIIDESGMPKERFSAEFPKEGPSILRIQQVVRGDSAAYFCASSSDSLNTEAFFGQGTRLTVV.

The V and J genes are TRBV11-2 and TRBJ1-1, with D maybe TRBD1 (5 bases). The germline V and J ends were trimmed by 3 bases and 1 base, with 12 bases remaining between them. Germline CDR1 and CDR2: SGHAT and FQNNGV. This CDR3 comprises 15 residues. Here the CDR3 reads CASSLGGTGNTEAFF. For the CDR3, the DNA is TGTGCCAGCAGCTTGGGGGGGACGGGGAACACTGAAGCTTTCTTT.

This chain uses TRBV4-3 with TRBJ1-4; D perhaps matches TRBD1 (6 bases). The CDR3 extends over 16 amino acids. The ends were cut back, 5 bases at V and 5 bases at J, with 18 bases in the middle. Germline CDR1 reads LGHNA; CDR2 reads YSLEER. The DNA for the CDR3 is TGCGCCAGCAGCGGCCACACGGGACATCTAAATGAAAAACTGTTTTTT. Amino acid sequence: CASSGHTGHLNEKLFF.

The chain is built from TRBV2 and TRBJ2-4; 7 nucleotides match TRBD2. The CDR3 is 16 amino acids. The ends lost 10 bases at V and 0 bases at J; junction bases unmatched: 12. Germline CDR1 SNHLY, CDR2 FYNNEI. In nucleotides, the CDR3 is TGTGCCATTCCCTCCTCTGCGGGGGAAGCCAAAAACATTCAGTACTTC. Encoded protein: CAIPSSAGEAKNIQYF.

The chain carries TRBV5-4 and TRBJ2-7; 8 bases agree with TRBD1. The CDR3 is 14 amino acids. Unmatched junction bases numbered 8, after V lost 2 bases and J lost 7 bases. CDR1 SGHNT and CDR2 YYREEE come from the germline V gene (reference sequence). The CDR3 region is CASSFSGTGLEQYF. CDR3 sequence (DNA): TGTGCCAGCAGCTTCTCCGGGACAGGCCTGGAGCAGTACTTC.

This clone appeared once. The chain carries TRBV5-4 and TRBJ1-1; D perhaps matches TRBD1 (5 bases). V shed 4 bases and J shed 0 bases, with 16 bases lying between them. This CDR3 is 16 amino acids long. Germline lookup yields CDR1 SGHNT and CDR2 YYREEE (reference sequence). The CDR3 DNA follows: TGTGCCAGCAGCCCGGTATTACAGGACCTGAACACTGAAGCTTTCTTT. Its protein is CASSPVLQDLNTEAFF.

The CDR3 here is CASSVEGHLSYEQYF. Written as DNA, the CDR3 is TGTGCCAGCAGCGTAGAGGGACACCTATCCTACGAGCAGTACTTC. This rearrangement joins TRBV9 to TRBJ2-7, with TRBD1 as a possible D gene (6 bases). Trimming took off 0 bases at V and 1 base at J, with 11 bases between the two ends. CDR3 length equals 15 residues. CDR1 SGDLS and CDR2 YYNGEE come from the germline V gene.

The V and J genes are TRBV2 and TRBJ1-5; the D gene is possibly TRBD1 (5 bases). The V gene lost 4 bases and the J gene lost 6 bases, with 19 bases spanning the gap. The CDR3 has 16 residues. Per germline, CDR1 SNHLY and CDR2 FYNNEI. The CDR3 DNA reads TGTGCCAGCAGTGCTGCAGGGAGGAAGTTTGGTCAGCCCCAGCATTTT. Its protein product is CASSAAGRKFGQPQHF.

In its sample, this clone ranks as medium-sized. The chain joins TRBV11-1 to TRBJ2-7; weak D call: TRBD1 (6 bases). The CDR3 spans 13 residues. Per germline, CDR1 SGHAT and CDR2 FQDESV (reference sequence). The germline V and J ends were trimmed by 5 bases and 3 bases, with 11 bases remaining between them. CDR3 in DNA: TGTGCCAGCAGCGAGGACAGAGGCTACGAGCAGTACTTC. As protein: CASSEDRGYEQYF. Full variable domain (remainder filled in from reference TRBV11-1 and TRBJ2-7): EAEVAQSPRYKITEKSQAVAFWCDPISGHATLYWYRQILGQGPELLVQFQDESVVDDSQLPKDRFSAERLKGVDSTLKIQPAELGDSAMYLCASSEDRGYEQYFGPGTRLTVT.

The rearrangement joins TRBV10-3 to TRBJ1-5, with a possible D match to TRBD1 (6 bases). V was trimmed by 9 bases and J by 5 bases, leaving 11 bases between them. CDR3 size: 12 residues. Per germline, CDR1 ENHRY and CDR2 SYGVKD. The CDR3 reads CAIRQEHQPQHF. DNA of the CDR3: TGTGCCATTCGACAGGAACATCAGCCCCAGCATTTT.

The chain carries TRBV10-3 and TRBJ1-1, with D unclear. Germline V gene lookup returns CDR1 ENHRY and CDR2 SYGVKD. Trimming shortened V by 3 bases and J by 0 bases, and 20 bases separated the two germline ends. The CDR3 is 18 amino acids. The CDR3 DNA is TGTGCCATCAGTGATCCAGGATCGGTCGGCTACATGAACACTGAAGCTTTCTTT. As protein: CAISDPGSVGYMNTEAFF.

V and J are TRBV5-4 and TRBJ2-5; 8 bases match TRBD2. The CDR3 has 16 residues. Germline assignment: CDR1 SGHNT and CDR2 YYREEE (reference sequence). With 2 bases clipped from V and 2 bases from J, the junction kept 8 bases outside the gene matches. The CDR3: CASSLVAGIGQETQYF. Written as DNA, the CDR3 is TGTGCCAGCAGCTTAGTAGCGGGAATCGGTCAAGAGACCCAGTACTTC.

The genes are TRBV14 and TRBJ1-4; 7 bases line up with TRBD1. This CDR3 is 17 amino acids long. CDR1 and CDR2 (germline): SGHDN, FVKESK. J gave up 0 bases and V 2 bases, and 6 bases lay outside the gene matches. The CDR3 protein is CASSQWDRSATNEKLFF. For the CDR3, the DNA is TGTGCCAGCAGCCAATGGGACAGATCTGCAACTAATGAAAAACTGTTTTTT.

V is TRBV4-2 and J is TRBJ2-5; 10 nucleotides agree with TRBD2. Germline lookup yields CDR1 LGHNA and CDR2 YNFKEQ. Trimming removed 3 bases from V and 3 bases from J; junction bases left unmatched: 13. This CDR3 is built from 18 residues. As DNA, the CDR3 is TGTGCCAGCAGCCAGAACTACCGGAGCGGGGGGGATAAAGAGACCCAGTACTTC. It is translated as CASSQNYRSGGDKETQYF.

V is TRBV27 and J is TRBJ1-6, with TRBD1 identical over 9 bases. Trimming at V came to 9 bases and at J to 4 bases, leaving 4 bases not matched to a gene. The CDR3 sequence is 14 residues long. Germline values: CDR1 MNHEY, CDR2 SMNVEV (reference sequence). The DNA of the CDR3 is TGTGCCAGTACAGGGGGCTCTTATAATTCACCCCTCCACTTT. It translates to CASTGGSYNSPLHF.

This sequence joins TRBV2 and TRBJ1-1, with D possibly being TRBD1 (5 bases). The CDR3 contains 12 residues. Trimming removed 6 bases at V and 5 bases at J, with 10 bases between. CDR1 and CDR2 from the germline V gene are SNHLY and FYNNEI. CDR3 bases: TGTGCCAGCAGACCAGGGAAGACTGAAGCTTTCTTT. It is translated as CASRPGKTEAFF.

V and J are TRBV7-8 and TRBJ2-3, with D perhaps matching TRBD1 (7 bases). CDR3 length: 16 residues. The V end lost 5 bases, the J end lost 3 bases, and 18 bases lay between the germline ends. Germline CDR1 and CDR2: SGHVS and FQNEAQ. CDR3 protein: CASSQGGQRGTDTQYF. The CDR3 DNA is TGTGCCAGCAGCCAGGGGGGACAGAGGGGGACAGATACGCAGTATTTT. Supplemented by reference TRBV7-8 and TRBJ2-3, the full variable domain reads GAGVSQSPRYKVAKRGQDVALRCDPISGHVSLFWYQQALGQGPEFLTYFQNEAQLDKSGLPSDRFFAERPEGSVSTLKIQRTQQEDSAVYLCASSQGGQRGTDTQYFGPGTRLTVL.

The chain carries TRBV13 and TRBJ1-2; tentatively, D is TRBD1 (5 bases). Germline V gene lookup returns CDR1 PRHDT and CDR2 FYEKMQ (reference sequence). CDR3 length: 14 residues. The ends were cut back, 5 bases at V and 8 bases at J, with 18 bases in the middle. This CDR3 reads CASSAGTVAGGYTF. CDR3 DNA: TGTGCCAGCAGCGCGGGGACGGTCGCAGGGGGCTACACCTTC.

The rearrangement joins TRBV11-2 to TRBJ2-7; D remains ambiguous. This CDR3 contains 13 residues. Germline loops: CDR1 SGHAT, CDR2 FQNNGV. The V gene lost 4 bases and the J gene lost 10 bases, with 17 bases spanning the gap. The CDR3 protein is CASSSPSVHSQYF. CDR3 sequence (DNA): TGTGCCAGCAGCTCCCCGTCGGTCCATAGCCAGTACTTC.

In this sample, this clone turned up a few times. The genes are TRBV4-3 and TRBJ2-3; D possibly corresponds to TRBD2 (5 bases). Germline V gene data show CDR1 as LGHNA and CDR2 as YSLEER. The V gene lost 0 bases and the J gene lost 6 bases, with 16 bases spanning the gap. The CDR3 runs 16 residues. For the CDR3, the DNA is TGCGCCAGCAGCCAAGATAAGGGAGCCCCATCCGATACGCAGTATTTT. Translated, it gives CASSQDKGAPSDTQYF.

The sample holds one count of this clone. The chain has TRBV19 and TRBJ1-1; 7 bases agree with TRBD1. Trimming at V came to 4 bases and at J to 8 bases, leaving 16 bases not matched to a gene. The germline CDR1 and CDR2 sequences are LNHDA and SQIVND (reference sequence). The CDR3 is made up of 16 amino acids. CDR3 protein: CASSRNRDSGGTEAFF. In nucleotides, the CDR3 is TGTGCCAGTAGTAGAAACCGGGACAGTGGGGGTACCGAAGCTTTCTTT.

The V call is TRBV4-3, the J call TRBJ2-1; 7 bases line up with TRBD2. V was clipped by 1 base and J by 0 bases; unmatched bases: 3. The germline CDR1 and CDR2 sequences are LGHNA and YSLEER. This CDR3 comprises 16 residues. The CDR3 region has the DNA TGCGCCAGCAGCCAAGTGAGACTAGCCTCCTACAATGAGCAGTTCTTC. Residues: CASSQVRLASYNEQFF.

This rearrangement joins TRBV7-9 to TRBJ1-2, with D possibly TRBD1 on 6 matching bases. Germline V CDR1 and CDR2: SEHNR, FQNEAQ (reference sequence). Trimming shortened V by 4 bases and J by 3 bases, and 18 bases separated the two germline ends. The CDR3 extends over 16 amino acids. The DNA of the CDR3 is TGTGCCAGCAGCTCGCAGACAGGTCAGACGGACTATGGCTACACCTTC. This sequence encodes CASSSQTGQTDYGYTF.